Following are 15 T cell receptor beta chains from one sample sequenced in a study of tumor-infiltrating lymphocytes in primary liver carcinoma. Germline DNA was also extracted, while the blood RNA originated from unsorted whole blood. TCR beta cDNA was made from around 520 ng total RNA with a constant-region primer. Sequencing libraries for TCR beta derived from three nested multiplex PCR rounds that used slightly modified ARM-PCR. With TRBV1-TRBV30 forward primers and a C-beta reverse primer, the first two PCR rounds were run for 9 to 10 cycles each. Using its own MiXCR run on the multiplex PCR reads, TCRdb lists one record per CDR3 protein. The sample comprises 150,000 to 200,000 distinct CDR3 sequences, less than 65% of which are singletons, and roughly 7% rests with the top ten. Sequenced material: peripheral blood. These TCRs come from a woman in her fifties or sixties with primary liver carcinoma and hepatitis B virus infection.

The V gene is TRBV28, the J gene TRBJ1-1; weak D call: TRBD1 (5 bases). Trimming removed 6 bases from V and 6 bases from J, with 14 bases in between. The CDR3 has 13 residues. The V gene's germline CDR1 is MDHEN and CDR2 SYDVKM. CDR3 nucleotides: TGTGCCAGCAGGGGACCCCTATTCGCTGAAGCTTTCTTT. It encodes CASRGPLFAEAFF.

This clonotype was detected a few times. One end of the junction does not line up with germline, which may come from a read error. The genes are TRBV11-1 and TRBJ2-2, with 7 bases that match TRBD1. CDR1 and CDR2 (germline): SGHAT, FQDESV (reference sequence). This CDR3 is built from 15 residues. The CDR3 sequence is CASSTGQTNTGELFF. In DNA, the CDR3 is TGTGCCAGCAGCACGGGACAGACTAACACCGGGGAGCTGTTCTTT.

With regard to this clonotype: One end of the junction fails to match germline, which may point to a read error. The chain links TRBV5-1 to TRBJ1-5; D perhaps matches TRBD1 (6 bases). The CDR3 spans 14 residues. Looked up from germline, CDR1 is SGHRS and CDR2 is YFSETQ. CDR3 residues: CASSSGHVDQPQRF. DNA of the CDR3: TGCGCCAGCAGCTCGGGACATGTGGATCAGCCCCAGCGTTTT.

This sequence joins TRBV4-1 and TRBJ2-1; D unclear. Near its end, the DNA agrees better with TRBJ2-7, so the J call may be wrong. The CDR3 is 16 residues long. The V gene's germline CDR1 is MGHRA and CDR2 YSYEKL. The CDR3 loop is CASSQPTGVTYNEQYF. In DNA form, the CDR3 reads TGCGCCAGCAGTCAACCCACGGGTGTGACCTACAATGAGCAGTACTTC.

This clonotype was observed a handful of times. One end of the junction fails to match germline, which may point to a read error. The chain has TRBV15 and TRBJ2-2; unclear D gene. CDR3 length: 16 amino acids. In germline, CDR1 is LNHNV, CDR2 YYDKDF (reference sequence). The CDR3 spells CATSRDHGVNTGELFF. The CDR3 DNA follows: TGTGCCACCAGTAGAGATCATGGGGTGAACACCGGGGAGCTGTTTTTT.

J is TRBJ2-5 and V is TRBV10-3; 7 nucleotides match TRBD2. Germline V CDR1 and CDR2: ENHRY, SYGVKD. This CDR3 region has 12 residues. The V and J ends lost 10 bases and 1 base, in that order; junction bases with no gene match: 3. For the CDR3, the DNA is TGTGCCACAGGGAGGGTCCAAGAGACCCAGTACTTC. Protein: CATGRVQETQYF.

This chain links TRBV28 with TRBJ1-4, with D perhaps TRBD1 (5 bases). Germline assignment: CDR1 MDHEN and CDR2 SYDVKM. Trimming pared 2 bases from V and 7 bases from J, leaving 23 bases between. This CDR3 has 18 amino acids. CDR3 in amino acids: CASSLRYRPGTRSEKLFF. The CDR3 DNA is TGTGCCAGCAGTTTAAGATATCGTCCTGGGACCCGGTCTGAAAAACTGTTTTTT.

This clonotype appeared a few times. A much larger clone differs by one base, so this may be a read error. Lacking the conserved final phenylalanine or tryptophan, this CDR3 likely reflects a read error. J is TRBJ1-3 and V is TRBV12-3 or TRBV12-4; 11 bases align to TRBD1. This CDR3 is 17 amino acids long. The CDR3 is CASGLGTGGSSGNTIYL. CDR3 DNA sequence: TGTGCCAGCGGTTTGGGGACAGGGGGGAGCTCTGGAAACACCATATATCTT.

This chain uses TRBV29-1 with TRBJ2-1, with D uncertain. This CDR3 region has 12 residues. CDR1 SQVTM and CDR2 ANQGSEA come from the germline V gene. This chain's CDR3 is CSLEFHSGHQFF. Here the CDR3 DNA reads TGCAGTCTTGAATTTCACTCGGGCCATCAGTTCTTC.

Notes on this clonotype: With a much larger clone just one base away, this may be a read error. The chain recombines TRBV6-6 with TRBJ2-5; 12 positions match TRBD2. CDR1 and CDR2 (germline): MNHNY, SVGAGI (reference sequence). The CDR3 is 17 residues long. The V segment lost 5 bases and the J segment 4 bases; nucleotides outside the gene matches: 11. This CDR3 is CASSLVGLAGRVETQYF. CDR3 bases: TGTGCCAGCAGTCTCGTCGGACTAGCGGGAAGGGTAGAGACCCAGTACTTC.

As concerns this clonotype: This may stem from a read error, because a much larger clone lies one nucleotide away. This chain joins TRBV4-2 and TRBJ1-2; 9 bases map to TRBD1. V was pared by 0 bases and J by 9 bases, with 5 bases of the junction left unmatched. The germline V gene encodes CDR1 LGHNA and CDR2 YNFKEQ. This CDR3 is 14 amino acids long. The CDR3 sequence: CASSQDRTGDRYTF. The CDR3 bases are TGTGCCAGCAGCCAAGATCGGACAGGGGATCGCTACACCTTC.

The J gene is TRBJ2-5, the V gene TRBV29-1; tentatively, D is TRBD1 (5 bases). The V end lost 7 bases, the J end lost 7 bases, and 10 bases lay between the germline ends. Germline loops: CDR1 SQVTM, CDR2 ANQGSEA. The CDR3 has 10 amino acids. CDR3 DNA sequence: TGCAGCGCTTGGCAGGGGACCCAGTACTTC. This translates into CSAWQGTQYF.

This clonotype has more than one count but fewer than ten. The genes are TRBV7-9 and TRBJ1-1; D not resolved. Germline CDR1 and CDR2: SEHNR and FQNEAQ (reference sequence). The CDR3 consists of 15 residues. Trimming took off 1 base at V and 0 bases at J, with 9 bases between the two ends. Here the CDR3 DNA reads TGTGCCAGCAGCTTAGGAGCTGCAGTGAACACTGAAGCTTTCTTT. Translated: CASSLGAAVNTEAFF.

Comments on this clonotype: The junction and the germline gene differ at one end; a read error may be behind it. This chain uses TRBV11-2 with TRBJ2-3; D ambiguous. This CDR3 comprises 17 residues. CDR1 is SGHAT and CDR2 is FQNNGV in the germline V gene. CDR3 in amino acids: CASSPNRESWLGDTQYF. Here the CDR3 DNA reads TGCGCCAGCAGCCCGAATCGCGAGAGCTGGTTAGGAGATACGCAGTATTTT.

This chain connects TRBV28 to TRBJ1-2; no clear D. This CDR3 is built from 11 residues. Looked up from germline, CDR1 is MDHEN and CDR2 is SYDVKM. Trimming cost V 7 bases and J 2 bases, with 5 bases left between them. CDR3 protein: CASTGNYGYTF. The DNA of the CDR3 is TGTGCCAGCACGGGGAACTATGGCTACACCTTC.